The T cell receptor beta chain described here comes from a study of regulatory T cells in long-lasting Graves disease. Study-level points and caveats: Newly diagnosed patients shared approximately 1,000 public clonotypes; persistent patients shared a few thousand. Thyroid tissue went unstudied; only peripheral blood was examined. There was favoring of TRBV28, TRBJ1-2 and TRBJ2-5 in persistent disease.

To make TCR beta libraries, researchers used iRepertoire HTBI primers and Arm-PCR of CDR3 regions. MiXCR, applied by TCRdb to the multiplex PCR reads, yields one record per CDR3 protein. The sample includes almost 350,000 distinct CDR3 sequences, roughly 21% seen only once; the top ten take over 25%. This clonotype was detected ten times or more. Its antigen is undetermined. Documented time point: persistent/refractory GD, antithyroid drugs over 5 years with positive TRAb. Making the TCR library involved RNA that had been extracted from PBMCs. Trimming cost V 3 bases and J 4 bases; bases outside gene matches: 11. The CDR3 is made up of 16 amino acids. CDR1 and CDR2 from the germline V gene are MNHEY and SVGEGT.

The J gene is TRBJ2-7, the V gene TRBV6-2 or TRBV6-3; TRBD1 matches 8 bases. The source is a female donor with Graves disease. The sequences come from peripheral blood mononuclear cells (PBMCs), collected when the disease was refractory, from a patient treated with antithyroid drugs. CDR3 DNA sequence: TGTGCCAGCAGTTATATCCAGGGGGCGAAGAAATACGAGCAGTACTTC. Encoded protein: CASSYIQGAKKYEQYF.